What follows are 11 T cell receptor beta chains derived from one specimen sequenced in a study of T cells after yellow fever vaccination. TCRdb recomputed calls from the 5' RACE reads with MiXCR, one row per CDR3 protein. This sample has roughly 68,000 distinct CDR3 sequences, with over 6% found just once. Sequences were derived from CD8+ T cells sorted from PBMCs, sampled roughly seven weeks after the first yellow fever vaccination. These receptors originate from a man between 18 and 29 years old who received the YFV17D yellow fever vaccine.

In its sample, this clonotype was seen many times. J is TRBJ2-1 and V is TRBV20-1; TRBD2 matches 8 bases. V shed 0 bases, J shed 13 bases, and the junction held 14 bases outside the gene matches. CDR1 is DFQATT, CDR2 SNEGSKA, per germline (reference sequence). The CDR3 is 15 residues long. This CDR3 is CSARDGAGAYNVQFF. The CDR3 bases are TGCAGTGCTAGAGATGGAGCGGGGGCCTACAATGTCCAGTTCTTC.

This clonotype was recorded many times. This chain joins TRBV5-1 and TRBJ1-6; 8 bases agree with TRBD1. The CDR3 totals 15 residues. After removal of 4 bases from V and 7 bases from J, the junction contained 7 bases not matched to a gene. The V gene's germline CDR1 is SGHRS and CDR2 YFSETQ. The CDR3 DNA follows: TGCGCCAGCAGCCTCTACGGACAGGGAAATTCACCCCTCCACTTT. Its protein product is CASSLYGQGNSPLHF. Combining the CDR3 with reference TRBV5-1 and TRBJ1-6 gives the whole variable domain KAGVTQTPRYLIKTRGQQVTLSCSPISGHRSVSWYQQTPGQGLQFLFEYFSETQRNKGNFPGRFSGRQFSNSRSEMNVSTLELGDSALYLCASSLYGQGNSPLHFGNGTRLTVT.

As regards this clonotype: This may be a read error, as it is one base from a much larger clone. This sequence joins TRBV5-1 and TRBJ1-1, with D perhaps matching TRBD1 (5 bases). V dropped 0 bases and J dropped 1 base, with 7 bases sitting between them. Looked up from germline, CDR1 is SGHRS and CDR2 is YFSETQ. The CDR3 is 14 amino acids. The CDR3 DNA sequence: TGCGCCAGCAGCTTGGTTGGGACGAACACTGAAGCTTTCTTT. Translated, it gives CASSLVGTNTEAFF.

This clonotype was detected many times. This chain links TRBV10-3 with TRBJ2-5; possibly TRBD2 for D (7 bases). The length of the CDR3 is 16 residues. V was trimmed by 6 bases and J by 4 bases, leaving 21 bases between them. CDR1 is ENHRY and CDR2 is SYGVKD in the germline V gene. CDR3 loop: CAIRGGLGAVGETQYF. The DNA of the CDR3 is TGTGCCATCAGGGGGGGGCTAGGAGCGGTTGGAGAGACCCAGTACTTC.

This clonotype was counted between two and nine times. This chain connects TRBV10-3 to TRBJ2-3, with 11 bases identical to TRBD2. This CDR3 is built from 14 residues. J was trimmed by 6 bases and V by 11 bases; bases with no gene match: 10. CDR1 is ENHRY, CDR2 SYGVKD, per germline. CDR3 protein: CAADSGGATDTQYF. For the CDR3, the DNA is TGTGCCGCCGATAGCGGGGGGGCCACCGATACGCAGTATTTT.

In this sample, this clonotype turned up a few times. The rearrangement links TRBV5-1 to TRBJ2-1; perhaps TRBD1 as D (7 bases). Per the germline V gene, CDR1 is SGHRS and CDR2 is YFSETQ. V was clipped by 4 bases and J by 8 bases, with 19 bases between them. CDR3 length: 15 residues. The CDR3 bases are TGCGCCAGCAGCCCCCGGAGGGGGCGCGCGGATGAGCAGTTCTTC. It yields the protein CASSPRRGRADEQFF.

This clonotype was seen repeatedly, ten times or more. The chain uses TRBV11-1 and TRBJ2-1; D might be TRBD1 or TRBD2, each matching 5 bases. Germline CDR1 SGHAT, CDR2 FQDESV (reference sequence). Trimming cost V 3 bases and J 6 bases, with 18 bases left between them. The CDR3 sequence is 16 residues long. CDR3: CASSFTRGNGVNEQFF. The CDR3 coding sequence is TGTGCCAGCAGCTTTACGAGGGGCAACGGAGTCAATGAGCAGTTCTTC.

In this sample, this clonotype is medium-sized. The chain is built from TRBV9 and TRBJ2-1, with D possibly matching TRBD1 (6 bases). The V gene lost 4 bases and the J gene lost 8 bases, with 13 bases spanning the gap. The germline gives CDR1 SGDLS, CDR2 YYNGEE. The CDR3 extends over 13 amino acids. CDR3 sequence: CASSPRTVDEQFF. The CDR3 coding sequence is TGTGCCAGCAGCCCCCGGACAGTAGATGAGCAGTTCTTC.

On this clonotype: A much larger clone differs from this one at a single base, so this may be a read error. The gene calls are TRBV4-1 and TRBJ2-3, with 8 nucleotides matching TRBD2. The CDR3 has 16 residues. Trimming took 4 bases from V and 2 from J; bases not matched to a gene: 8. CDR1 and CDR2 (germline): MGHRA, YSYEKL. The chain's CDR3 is CASSPRLARDTDTQYF. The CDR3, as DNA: TGCGCCAGCAGCCCACGACTAGCGAGGGACACAGATACGCAGTATTTT.

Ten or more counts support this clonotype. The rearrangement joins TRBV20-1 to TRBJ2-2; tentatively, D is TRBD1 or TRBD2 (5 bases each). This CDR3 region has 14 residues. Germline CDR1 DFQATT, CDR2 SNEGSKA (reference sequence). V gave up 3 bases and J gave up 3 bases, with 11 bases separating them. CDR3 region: CSASEGRDTGELFF. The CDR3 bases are TGCAGTGCTAGTGAGGGACGGGACACCGGGGAGCTGTTTTTT.

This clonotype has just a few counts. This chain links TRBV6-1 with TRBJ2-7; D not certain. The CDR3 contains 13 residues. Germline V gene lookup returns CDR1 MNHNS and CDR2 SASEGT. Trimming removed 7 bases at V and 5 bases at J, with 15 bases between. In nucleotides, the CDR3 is TGTGCCAGCACCAATGGGGTTATTGACGAGCAGTACTTC. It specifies CASTNGVIDEQYF.